A single sample is the source of the 9 T cell receptor beta chains below, sequenced in a study of molecular identifiers for immune sequencing clone quantification. TCRdb re-called the PCR reads through MiXCR, storing one row per CDR3 protein. The sample holds roughly 65,000 distinct CDR3 sequences, 15% to 20% seen once. Specimen: naive CD8+ T cells from blood, with Jurkat cell RNA spiked in. Subset noted: FACS-sorted CD8+CD4-CCR7+CD45RA+ naive T cells. These receptors originate from a human donor in good health. Some libraries in this study had Jurkat cell RNA spiked in.

This clonotype showed up many times. The chain carries TRBV29-1 and TRBJ1-2; TRBD1 aligns across 9 bases. CDR1 and CDR2 from the germline V gene are SQVTM and ANQGSEA. V was clipped by 6 bases and J by 4 bases; unmatched bases: 12. The CDR3 extends over 15 amino acids. The CDR3 DNA reads TGCAGCGTGGATAATCGACAGGGGGGGACCTATGGCTACACCTTC. Its translation: CSVDNRQGGTYGYTF.

This clonotype was counted at least ten times. The chain links TRBV4-2 to TRBJ2-1; D is uncertain. Germline V gene sequence: CDR1 LGHNA, CDR2 YNFKEQ. V dropped 5 bases and J dropped 6 bases, with 11 bases sitting between them. The CDR3 spans 13 residues. This CDR3 is CASSSESFNEQFF. The CDR3 bases are TGTGCCAGCAGCTCCGAGAGCTTCAATGAGCAGTTCTTC.

At least ten counts were recorded for this clonotype. V gene TRBV30 combines with J gene TRBJ2-7; maybe TRBD2 (5 bases). The CDR3 contains 13 residues. Trimming cost V 1 base and J 5 bases, with 12 bases left between them. Germline CDR1 GTSNPN, CDR2 SVGIG (reference sequence). The CDR3 loop is CAWSGGRRDEQYF. The DNA of the CDR3 is TGTGCCTGGAGTGGAGGTAGGCGGGACGAGCAGTACTTC.

The chain has TRBV12-5 and TRBJ1-1, with a weak D call TRBD1 (5 bases). Germline CDR1 LGHNT, CDR2 FRNRAP. The V and J ends lost 3 bases and 4 bases respectively, with 15 bases between them. The CDR3 has 15 amino acids. The CDR3: CASGFSEGTITEAFF. The CDR3 DNA reads TGTGCTAGTGGTTTTTCTGAGGGGACTATCACTGAAGCTTTCTTT.

This clonotype was seen repeatedly, ten times or more. J is TRBJ2-7 and V is TRBV7-9, with D hard to call. There are 14 residues in the CDR3. Trimming removed 4 bases from V and 0 bases from J, with 10 bases in between. CDR1 SEHNR and CDR2 FQNEAQ come from the germline V gene (reference sequence). This CDR3 is CASSSSVRSYEQYF. The CDR3, as DNA: TGTGCCAGCAGCTCCTCCGTACGCTCCTACGAGCAGTACTTC. Together with reference TRBV7-9 and TRBJ2-7, the CDR3 gives the full variable domain: DTGVSQNPRHKITKRGQNVTFRCDPISEHNRLYWYRQTLGQGPEFLTYFQNEAQLEKSRLLSDRFSAERPKGSFSTLEIQRTEQGDSAMYLCASSSSVRSYEQYFGPGTRLTVT.

The rearrangement links TRBV12-3 or TRBV12-4 to TRBJ2-1, with D possibly being TRBD1 (6 bases). Trimming left V 6 bases short and J 6 bases short, with 18 bases between. The CDR3 has 15 amino acids. The CDR3 is CASRARQVVANEQFF. The CDR3 DNA follows: TGTGCCAGCAGAGCGAGACAGGTAGTGGCCAATGAGCAGTTCTTC.

The sample holds many counts of this clonotype. The chain couples TRBV19 to TRBJ1-5; D is possibly TRBD1 (5 bases). V was shortened by 0 bases and J by 4 bases, with 13 bases between the two germline ends. CDR1 LNHDA and CDR2 SQIVND come from the germline V gene (reference sequence). This CDR3 region has 16 residues. This chain's CDR3 is CASSIDGRAGNQPQHF. Here the CDR3 DNA reads TGTGCCAGTAGTATAGATGGCAGGGCCGGGAATCAGCCCCAGCATTTT.

This clonotype was counted at least ten times. The chain uses TRBV10-1 and TRBJ2-5; 7 bases agree with TRBD2. The V segment lost 4 bases and the J segment 4 bases; nucleotides outside the gene matches: 3. This CDR3 has 13 amino acids. Germline CDR1 is WNHNN and CDR2 is SYGVQD (reference sequence). The CDR3 nucleotides read TGCGCCAGCAGTGGGACTAGACTAGAGACCCAGTACTTC. Protein sequence: CASSGTRLETQYF.

With respect to this clonotype: Since a much larger clone is just one base distant, this may be a read error. The rearrangement joins TRBV5-4 to TRBJ2-3; D is ambiguous. The CDR3 has 15 amino acids. The V and J ends lost 0 bases and 2 bases respectively, with 10 bases between them. Germline-derived CDR1 and CDR2 are SGHNT and YYREEE (reference sequence). CDR3 in amino acids: CASSLGASVTDTQYF. DNA of the CDR3: TGTGCCAGCAGCTTGGGGGCTAGTGTCACAGATACGCAGTATTTT.